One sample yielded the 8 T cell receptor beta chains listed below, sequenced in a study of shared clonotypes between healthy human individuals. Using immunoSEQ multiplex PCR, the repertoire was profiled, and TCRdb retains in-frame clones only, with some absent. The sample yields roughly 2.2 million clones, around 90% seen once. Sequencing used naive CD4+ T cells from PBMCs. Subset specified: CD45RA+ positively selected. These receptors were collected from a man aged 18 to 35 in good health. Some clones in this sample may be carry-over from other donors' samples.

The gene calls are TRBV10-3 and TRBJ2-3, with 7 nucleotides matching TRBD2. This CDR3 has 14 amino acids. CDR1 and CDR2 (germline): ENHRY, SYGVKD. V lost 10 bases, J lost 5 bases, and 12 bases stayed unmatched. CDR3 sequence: CATGTAGVVDTQYF. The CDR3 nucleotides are TGTGCCACTGGCACCGCGGGAGTGGTAGATACGCAGTATTTT.

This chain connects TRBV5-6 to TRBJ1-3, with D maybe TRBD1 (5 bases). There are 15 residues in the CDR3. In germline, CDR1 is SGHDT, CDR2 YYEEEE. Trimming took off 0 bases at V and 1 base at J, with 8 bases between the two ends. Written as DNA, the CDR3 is TGTGCCAGCAGCTTGGTACGGACATCTGGAAACACCATATATTTT. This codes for CASSLVRTSGNTIYF. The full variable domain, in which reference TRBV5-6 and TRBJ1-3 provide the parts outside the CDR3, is DAGVTQSPTHLIKTRGQQVTLRCSPKSGHDTVSWYQQALGQGPQFIFQYYEEEERQRGNFPDRFSGHQFPNYSSELNVNALLLGDSALYLCASSLVRTSGNTIYFGEGSWLTVV.

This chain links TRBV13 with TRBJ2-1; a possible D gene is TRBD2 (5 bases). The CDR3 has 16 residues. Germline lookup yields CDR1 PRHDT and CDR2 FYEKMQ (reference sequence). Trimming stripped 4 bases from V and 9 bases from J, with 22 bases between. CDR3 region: CASSSTGSTPLGEQFF. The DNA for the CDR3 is TGTGCCAGCAGCTCGACTGGGAGTACTCCTTTAGGTGAGCAGTTCTTC.

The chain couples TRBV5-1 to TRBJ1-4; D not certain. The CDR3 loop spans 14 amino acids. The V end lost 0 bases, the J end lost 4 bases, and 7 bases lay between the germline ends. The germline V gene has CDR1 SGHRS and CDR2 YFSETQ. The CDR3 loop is CASSLGRYNEKLFF. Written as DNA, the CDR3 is TGCGCCAGCAGCTTGGGGCGGTATAATGAAAAACTGTTTTTT.

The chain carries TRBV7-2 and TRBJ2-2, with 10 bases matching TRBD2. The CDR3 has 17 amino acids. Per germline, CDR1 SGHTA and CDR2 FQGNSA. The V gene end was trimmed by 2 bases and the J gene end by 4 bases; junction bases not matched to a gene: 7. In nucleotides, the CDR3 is TGTGCCAGCAGCTTAAGTCTTAGCGGGAGGAGCACCGGGGAGCTGTTTTTT. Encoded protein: CASSLSLSGRSTGELFF.

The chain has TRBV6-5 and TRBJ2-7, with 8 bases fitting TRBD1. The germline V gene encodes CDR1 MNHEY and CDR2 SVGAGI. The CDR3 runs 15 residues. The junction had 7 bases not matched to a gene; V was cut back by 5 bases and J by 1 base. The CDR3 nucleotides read TGTGCCAGCAGTGCCGACAGGGGACGGTCCTACGAGCAGTACTTC. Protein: CASSADRGRSYEQYF.

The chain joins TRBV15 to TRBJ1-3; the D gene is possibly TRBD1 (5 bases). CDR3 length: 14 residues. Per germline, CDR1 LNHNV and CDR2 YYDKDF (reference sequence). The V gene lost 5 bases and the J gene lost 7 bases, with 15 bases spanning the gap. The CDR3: CATSPTGTVNTIYF. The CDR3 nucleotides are TGTGCCACCAGCCCTACCGGGACTGTTAACACCATATATTTT.

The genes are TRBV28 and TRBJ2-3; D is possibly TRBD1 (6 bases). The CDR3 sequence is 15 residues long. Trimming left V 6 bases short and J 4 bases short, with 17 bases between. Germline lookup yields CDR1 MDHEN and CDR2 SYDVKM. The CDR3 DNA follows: TGTGCCAGCAGCGTGATGGGGGCGCGCGCAGATACGCAGTATTTT. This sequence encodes CASSVMGARADTQYF.